This T cell receptor (beta chain) was sequenced for a study of identical twins. Study conclusions and caveats: Fewer insertions were carried by abundant cord blood beta clonotypes, but none was seen in memory repertoires.

TCRdb ran MiXCR on the 5' RACE reads and lists one entry per CDR3 protein. The profile shows about 280,000 distinct CDR3 sequences, under 9% of them singletons. This CDR3 has 15 amino acids. Germline values: CDR1 MGHDK, CDR2 SYGVNS. V was cut by 2 bases and J by 0 bases, with 10 bases left in between. In its sample, this clonotype was seen many times. Its antigen is as yet unknown. The same data also contributed to another study, on yellow fever vaccine responses in identical twins.

This TCR was recovered from a woman between 18 and 30 years old in good health. The chain combines TRBV25-1 with TRBJ1-1; no definite D call. Sequencing used memory (CD45RO+) T cells sorted from blood. The DNA for the CDR3 is TGTGCCAGCAGTGAACCCCCCCTCCTGAACACTGAAGCTTTCTTT. Protein product: CASSEPPLLNTEAFF.